One and the same sample provided the 17 T cell receptor beta chains below, sequenced in a study of T cell responses to AZD1222 COVID-19 vaccine. Method: immunoSEQ multiplex PCR; TCRdb's copy keeps in-frame clones and lacks some. The sample consists of about 130,000 clones, 80% to 90% of them appearing once. Sample: peripheral blood, taken on day 0 of AZD1222 vaccination. Every receptor here comes from an adult in good health.

This sequence joins TRBV19 and TRBJ1-1; D unresolved. Trimming shortened V by 9 bases and J by 3 bases, and 20 bases separated the two germline ends. This CDR3 is built from 15 residues. Germline CDR1 and CDR2: LNHDA and SQIVND (reference sequence). The DNA for the CDR3 is TGTGCCAGCACAAGCCCTGACTTAGTGGACACTGAAGCTTTCTTT. Encoded protein: CASTSPDLVDTEAFF.

J is TRBJ1-5 and V is TRBV28; D gene uncertain. V gave up 3 bases and J gave up 6 bases, with 6 bases separating them. CDR1 and CDR2 from the germline V gene are MDHEN and SYDVKM. The CDR3 covers 12 residues. The CDR3 DNA sequence: TGTGCCAGCAGTTTGACAAGTCAGCCCCAGCATTTT. Protein: CASSLTSQPQHF.

The chain carries TRBV19 and TRBJ1-5; D perhaps matches TRBD1 (6 bases). Looked up from germline, CDR1 is LNHDA and CDR2 is SQIVND (reference sequence). The CDR3 is 14 residues long. V lost 7 bases to trimming and J lost 7 bases, with 17 bases between them. The CDR3 DNA sequence: TGTGCCAGTACCAGGGGAGGGATCAACCAGCCCCAGCATTTT. It specifies CASTRGGINQPQHF.

The J gene is TRBJ1-5, the V gene TRBV2; a weak D match, TRBD1 (5 bases). The CDR3 totals 13 residues. The V end was cut by 8 bases, the J end by 4 bases, with 12 bases between. The germline CDR1 and CDR2 sequences are SNHLY and FYNNEI. The CDR3: CASRAGGNQPQHF. The CDR3 DNA follows: TGTGCCAGCCGCGCCGGGGGGAATCAGCCCCAGCATTTT.

V usage is TRBV7-2 and J usage is TRBJ1-2; perhaps TRBD1 as D (5 bases). The CDR3 length is 14 residues. V was clipped by 1 base and J by 2 bases, with 8 bases between them. CDR1 SGHTA and CDR2 FQGNSA come from the germline V gene. Written as DNA, the CDR3 is TGTGCCAGCAGCTTAGGCTCAGGGAACTATGGCTACACCTTC. Its protein is CASSLGSGNYGYTF.

This clone was seen a single time. This chain joins TRBV18 and TRBJ1-1; D gene uncertain. Germline V gene sequence: CDR1 KGHSH, CDR2 LQKENI. Between the trimmed V and J ends, which lost 4 bases and 3 bases, there was a span of 12 bases. The CDR3 is 14 residues long. CDR3 sequence: CASSRYARDTEAFF. In DNA, the CDR3 is TGTGCCAGCTCACGGTATGCACGAGACACTGAAGCTTTCTTT. The full variable domain, rest sourced from reference TRBV18 and TRBJ1-1, is NAGVMQNPRHLVRRRGQEARLRCSPMKGHSHVYWYRQLPEEGLKFMVYLQKENIIDESGMPKERFSAEFPKEGPSILRIQQVVRGDSAAYFCASSRYARDTEAFFGQGTRLTVV.

The chain links TRBV5-1 to TRBJ2-5; the match to TRBD1 covers 9 bases. J was trimmed by 5 bases and V by 0 bases; bases with no gene match: 5. Germline values: CDR1 SGHRS, CDR2 YFSETQ. This CDR3 contains 15 residues. The CDR3 region is CASSLGDRGGETQYF. In nucleotides, the CDR3 is TGCGCCAGCAGCTTGGGAGACAGGGGGGGCGAGACCCAGTACTTC.

The chain joins TRBV9 to TRBJ1-1; D unclear. The length of the CDR3 is 14 residues. Trimming stripped 4 bases from V and 5 bases from J, with 15 bases between. Germline V gene data show CDR1 as SGDLS and CDR2 as YYNGEE. The CDR3 here is CASSFSTQATEAFF. The CDR3 nucleotides read TGTGCCAGCAGCTTTTCCACGCAGGCGACTGAAGCTTTCTTT.

V gene TRBV4-3 combines with J gene TRBJ1-2; D unresolved. The CDR3 is 15 residues long. V was trimmed by 0 bases and J by 4 bases, leaving 12 bases between them. Germline CDR1 and CDR2: LGHNA and YSLEER. CDR3 in DNA: TGCGCCAGCAGCCAAGACAATGGCGGAGGCTATGGCTACACCTTC. This gives the protein CASSQDNGGGYGYTF.

V and J are TRBV18 and TRBJ1-4; a weak D match, TRBD1 (6 bases). Germline CDR1 and CDR2: KGHSH and LQKENI. Trimming removed 8 bases at V and 6 bases at J, with 16 bases between. This CDR3 has 14 amino acids. The CDR3 loop is CASGLTGRDEKLFF. The CDR3 DNA reads as TGTGCCAGCGGCCTGACAGGCAGAGATGAAAAACTGTTTTTT.

The rearrangement links TRBV6-2 or TRBV6-3 to TRBJ1-1; D may be TRBD1 (5 bases). With 5 bases removed from V and 3 bases from J, the gap between germline ends came to 7 bases. The germline V gene has CDR1 MNHEY and CDR2 SVGEGT. CDR3 length: 12 amino acids. The DNA of the CDR3 is TGTGCCAGCAGTCCAGGGTACACTGAAGCTTTCTTT. This gives the protein CASSPGYTEAFF.

The V and J genes are TRBV11-2 and TRBJ1-1; D unresolved. The CDR3 is 12 amino acids. Germline CDR1 reads SGHAT; CDR2 reads FQNNGV. The V gene lost 1 base and the J gene lost 10 bases, with 10 bases spanning the gap. In DNA form, the CDR3 reads TGTGCCAGCAGCTTAGGACCCCGGGTAGCTTTCTTT. Translation: CASSLGPRVAFF.

The V call is TRBV5-4, the J call TRBJ2-2; D may correspond to TRBD1 or TRBD2 (6 bases each). Trimming removed 4 bases at V and 5 bases at J, with 30 bases between. The V gene's germline CDR1 is SGHNT and CDR2 YYREEE (reference sequence). CDR3 size: 20 residues. The CDR3 DNA reads TGTGCCAGCAGCCCCCCCCCTCTTAGGGGGGCTTTAGTGAAGACCGGGGAGCTGTTTTTT. This codes for CASSPPPLRGALVKTGELFF. The full variable domain, completed using reference TRBV5-4 and TRBJ2-2, is ETGVTQSPTHLIKTRGQQVTLRCSSQSGHNTVSWYQQALGQGPQFIFQYYREEENGRGNFPPRFSGLQFPNYSSELNVNALELDDSALYLCASSPPPLRGALVKTGELFFGEGSRLTVL.

The V call is TRBV4-3, the J call TRBJ2-7; 12 nucleotides match TRBD1. From germline, CDR1 is LGHNA and CDR2 YSLEER. Unmatched junction bases numbered 3, after V lost 0 bases and J lost 6 bases. CDR3 length: 15 amino acids. The CDR3 DNA follows: TGCGCCAGCAGCCAAGAGGGGACAGGGGGCCTCGAGCAGTACTTC. Protein sequence: CASSQEGTGGLEQYF.

The chain employs TRBV7-9 and TRBJ2-7, with unresolved D. V gave up 8 bases and J gave up 2 bases, with 7 bases separating them. The CDR3 runs to 11 residues. Germline CDR1 and CDR2: SEHNR and FQNEAQ (reference sequence). The CDR3 DNA reads as TGTGCCAGCGGTTTGACCTACGAGCAGTACTTC. It specifies CASGLTYEQYF.

This clone showed up just once. The CDR3 spells CASKAGVATNEKLFF. The CDR3 nucleotides are TGTGCCAGCAAAGCGGGGGTTGCAACTAATGAAAAACTGTTTTTT. This chain joins TRBV2 and TRBJ1-4; tentative D call: TRBD1 (5 bases). The CDR3 consists of 15 residues. Germline assignment: CDR1 SNHLY and CDR2 FYNNEI. V lost 7 bases and J 0 bases, leaving 12 bases between the germline ends. The full variable domain, rest sourced from reference TRBV2 and TRBJ1-4, is EPEVTQTPSHQVTQMGQEVILRCVPISNHLYFYWYRQILGQKVEFLVSFYNNEISEKSEIFDDQFSVERPDGSNFTLKIRSTKLEDSAMYFCASKAGVATNEKLFFGSGTQLSVL.

The chain links TRBV6-6 to TRBJ1-6; 8 bases are a match to TRBD1. V dropped 4 bases and J dropped 7; count of bases not matched to a gene: 3. CDR1 MNHNY and CDR2 SVGAGI come from the germline V gene (reference sequence). The CDR3 consists of 14 residues. The CDR3 sequence: CASSSRTGNSPLHF. The CDR3 region has the DNA TGTGCCAGCAGTTCAAGGACAGGGAATTCACCCCTCCACTTT.